One and the same sample provided the 24 T cell receptor beta chains below, sequenced in a study of T cell changes during pregnancy in multiple sclerosis. Here immunoSEQ multiplex PCR was the method, and the copy in TCRdb shows in-frame clones only, minus some. This sample has some 80,000 clones, with roughly nine tenths found just once. This material consisted of peripheral blood, taken before pregnancy. The receptor set was obtained from a female donor with multiple sclerosis, enrolled in a pregnancy study.

The chain uses TRBV5-4 and TRBJ1-2; TRBD1 is a possible D gene (6 bases). Trimming left V 0 bases short and J 1 base short, with 10 bases between. CDR3 length: 15 amino acids. Germline loops: CDR1 SGHNT, CDR2 YYREEE (reference sequence). DNA for the CDR3: TGTGCCAGCAGCTTGGTTCCAGGGGATAACTATGGCTACACCTTC. Amino acids: CASSLVPGDNYGYTF.

The DNA of the CDR3 is TGTGCCAGCAGCTTACTGGCTGTTGCAGAGACCCAGTACTTC. Translation gives CASSLLAVAETQYF. The chain is built from TRBV7-8 and TRBJ2-5; no firm D call. V lost 2 bases and J 4 bases, leaving 11 bases between the germline ends. Germline CDR1 SGHVS, CDR2 FQNEAQ. This CDR3 is built from 14 residues. Using reference TRBV7-8 and TRBJ2-5 for the parts outside the CDR3, the full variable domain is GAGVSQSPRYKVAKRGQDVALRCDPISGHVSLFWYQQALGQGPEFLTYFQNEAQLDKSGLPSDRFFAERPEGSVSTLKIQRTQQEDSAVYLCASSLLAVAETQYFGPGTRLLVL.

This sequence joins TRBV7-9 and TRBJ2-3; 8 nucleotides line up with TRBD2. The CDR3 is 16 amino acids. In germline, CDR1 is SEHNR, CDR2 FQNEAQ (reference sequence). Trimming removed 5 bases from V and 2 bases from J; junction bases left unmatched: 9. The CDR3 here is CASSHGRGAPTDTQYF. CDR3 sequence (DNA): TGTGCCAGCAGCCACGGGCGGGGGGCACCCACAGATACGCAGTATTTT.

CDR3 sequence (DNA): TGTGCCAGTACCCCCATAGCGGGGGGCGAAGAGACCCAGTACTTC. It yields the protein CASTPIAGGEETQYF. The chain recombines TRBV19 with TRBJ2-5; 10 bases match TRBD2. CDR1 and CDR2 (germline): LNHDA, SQIVND (reference sequence). The CDR3 is 15 residues long. V shed 7 bases and J 3 bases; nucleotides not matched to a gene: 8.

The rearrangement links TRBV4-2 to TRBJ2-1, with 10 bases that match TRBD2. The CDR3 covers 16 residues. Germline CDR1 reads LGHNA; CDR2 reads YNFKEQ. V trimming: 5 bases; J trimming: 6 bases; junction bases outside the gene matches: 10. In nucleotides, the CDR3 is TGTGCCAGCAGCTACGCCGGGACTAGCGAGATCAATGAGCAGTTCTTC. Protein sequence: CASSYAGTSEINEQFF.

V is TRBV9 and J is TRBJ1-6, with 9 bases that match TRBD1. Per germline, CDR1 SGDLS and CDR2 YYNGEE. V lost 6 bases and J lost 9; bases outside the gene matches: 7. The CDR3 runs to 14 residues. CDR3 in DNA: TGTGCCAGCACCCCGGGACAGGGAGCTTCACCCCTCCACTTT. Protein sequence: CASTPGQGASPLHF.

The sample holds a few counts of this clone. The chain links TRBV28 to TRBJ1-6; 10 bases agree with TRBD1. The CDR3 loop spans 14 amino acids. Per the germline V gene, CDR1 is MDHEN and CDR2 is SYDVKM. V lost 5 bases to trimming and J lost 10 bases; unmatched junction nucleotides: 5. The CDR3 sequence: CASSEGQGYSPLHF. The DNA of the CDR3 is TGTGCCAGCAGTGAGGGACAGGGGTACTCACCCCTCCACTTT.

This clone was picked up a small number of times. This sequence joins TRBV5-1 and TRBJ1-2; 11 bases are shared with TRBD1. Looked up from germline, CDR1 is SGHRS and CDR2 is YFSETQ. Trimming cost V 3 bases and J 3 bases; bases outside gene matches: 4. This CDR3 contains 15 residues. The CDR3 here is CASSSGTGGDYGYTF. The CDR3 region has the DNA TGCGCCAGCAGCTCCGGGACAGGGGGAGACTATGGCTACACCTTC.

This clone is a singleton in its sample. V and J are TRBV4-1 and TRBJ2-1; the match to TRBD2 covers 11 bases. Germline values: CDR1 MGHRA, CDR2 YSYEKL. There are 15 residues in the CDR3. With 4 bases clipped from V and 9 bases from J, the junction kept 8 bases outside the gene matches. The CDR3: CASSPIAGGQGEQFF. The CDR3 nucleotides are TGCGCCAGCAGCCCCATAGCGGGGGGGCAGGGTGAGCAGTTCTTC.

The rearrangement joins TRBV7-3 to TRBJ1-1; 9 nucleotides align to TRBD1. Germline CDR1 SGHTA, CDR2 FQGTGA. The CDR3 totals 12 residues. V trimming: 4 bases; J trimming: 9 bases; junction bases outside the gene matches: 3. In DNA form, the CDR3 reads TGTGCCAGCAGCTCGGGACAGGGACAAGCTTTCTTT. As protein: CASSSGQGQAFF.

This chain uses TRBV10-3 with TRBJ1-2; D possibly corresponds to TRBD1 (5 bases). The germline V gene has CDR1 ENHRY and CDR2 SYGVKD. The V and J ends lost 2 bases and 8 bases respectively, with 12 bases between them. The CDR3 has 13 residues. CDR3 loop: CAISEGGRVGYTF. In DNA, the CDR3 is TGTGCCATCAGTGAGGGCGGCAGGGTCGGCTACACCTTC.

This clone has only one observation. This chain links TRBV6-4 with TRBJ1-2; perhaps TRBD1 as D (6 bases). The CDR3 covers 12 residues. Germline V gives CDR1 MRHNA, CDR2 SNTAGT. Trimming removed 6 bases at V and 4 bases at J, with 9 bases between. The CDR3 sequence is CASRGASYGYTF. In DNA, the CDR3 is TGTGCCAGCAGGGGGGCCTCCTATGGCTACACCTTC.

This clone has just a few counts. The chain links TRBV7-8 to TRBJ2-3, with 8 nucleotides matching TRBD2. CDR1 SGHVS and CDR2 FQNEAQ come from the germline V gene. This CDR3 contains 20 residues. The J segment lost 0 bases and the V segment lost 2 bases, leaving 16 bases of the junction unmatched. CDR3 sequence (DNA): TGTGCCAGCAGCTTACCGGCGGGGGGCCGCGGGGCTTCTAGCACAGATACGCAGTATTTT. Its protein is CASSLPAGGRGASSTDTQYF.

This clone was observed a few times. The gene calls are TRBV6-5 and TRBJ1-5; perhaps TRBD1 as D (6 bases). Germline assignment: CDR1 MNHEY and CDR2 SVGAGI. V dropped 2 bases and J dropped 1 base, with 6 bases sitting between them. This CDR3 is 14 amino acids long. The CDR3 spells CASSYQGSNQPQHF. CDR3 bases: TGTGCCAGCAGTTACCAGGGGAGCAATCAGCCCCAGCATTTT.

This clone has only one observation. This chain uses TRBV5-6 with TRBJ1-5; 8 positions match TRBD1. With 4 bases clipped from V and 3 bases from J, the junction kept 9 bases outside the gene matches. The CDR3 totals 16 residues. CDR1 and CDR2 from the germline V gene are SGHDT and YYEEEE. The CDR3 sequence is CASSTTGVEDNQPQHF. Here the CDR3 DNA reads TGTGCCAGCAGCACGACAGGGGTAGAGGACAATCAGCCCCAGCATTTT.

This chain connects TRBV19 to TRBJ1-2; D possibly corresponds to TRBD1 (5 bases). From germline, CDR1 is LNHDA and CDR2 SQIVND (reference sequence). CDR3 length equals 16 residues. The germline V and J ends were trimmed by 7 bases and 1 base, with 19 bases remaining between them. The CDR3 region is CASTSQGPPGNYGYTF. CDR3 in DNA: TGTGCCAGTACGTCTCAGGGCCCCCCGGGTAACTATGGCTACACCTTC.

This clone showed up just a few times. Here the CDR3 reads CASNLGANTGELFF. In DNA form, the CDR3 reads TGTGCCAGCAATCTAGGGGCGAACACCGGGGAGCTGTTTTTT. The J gene is TRBJ2-2, the V gene TRBV6-5; maybe TRBD1 (5 bases). Per germline, CDR1 MNHEY and CDR2 SVGAGI. The CDR3 spans 14 residues. Between the trimmed V and J ends, which lost 7 bases and 0 bases, there was a span of 9 bases.

V and J are TRBV7-9 and TRBJ1-2; 7 positions match TRBD1. Germline CDR1 is SEHNR and CDR2 is FQNEAQ (reference sequence). The ends lost 8 bases at V and 2 bases at J; junction bases unmatched: 11. The CDR3 covers 15 residues. The CDR3 DNA sequence: TGTGCCAGCCAGGGGGGTTGGAGCACAAACTATGGCTACACCTTC. It specifies CASQGGWSTNYGYTF.

The chain couples TRBV18 to TRBJ2-5, with D maybe TRBD1 (5 bases). CDR1 and CDR2 (germline): KGHSH, LQKENI. The CDR3 consists of 15 residues. V lost 4 bases to trimming and J lost 0 bases, with 12 bases between them. As DNA, the CDR3 is TGTGCCAGCTCACGATTAGACAGAAACCAAGAGACCCAGTACTTC. This codes for CASSRLDRNQETQYF.

The J gene is TRBJ1-1, the V gene TRBV6-5; TRBD1 agrees at 7 bases. This CDR3 is 16 amino acids long. Germline CDR1 reads MNHEY; CDR2 reads SVGAGI. The J segment lost 0 bases and the V segment lost 2 bases, leaving 6 bases of the junction unmatched. The CDR3 sequence: CASSYNADRVNTEAFF. DNA of the CDR3: TGTGCCAGCAGTTACAACGCTGACAGGGTGAACACTGAAGCTTTCTTT.

V usage is TRBV27 and J usage is TRBJ2-7, with D possibly TRBD1 on 6 matching bases. The CDR3 runs 14 residues. V was clipped by 4 bases and J by 3 bases, with 13 bases between them. The V gene's germline CDR1 is MNHEY and CDR2 SMNVEV (reference sequence). This CDR3 reads CASSYSRGFYEQYF. In nucleotides, the CDR3 is TGTGCCAGCAGTTATTCCAGGGGTTTCTACGAGCAGTACTTC.

J is TRBJ2-1 and V is TRBV11-3; D perhaps matches TRBD2 (6 bases). V lost 1 base and J lost 6, with 10 bases in between. The CDR3 spans 14 residues. Germline V gene sequence: CDR1 SGHNT, CDR2 YENEEA. The CDR3 loop reads CASSLATSPNEQFF. In nucleotides, the CDR3 is TGTGCCAGCAGCTTAGCTACTAGCCCCAATGAGCAGTTCTTC.

The chain recombines TRBV27 with TRBJ2-7, with a tentative D call TRBD1 (5 bases). This CDR3 has 14 residues. Germline V CDR1 and CDR2: MNHEY, SMNVEV (reference sequence). V lost 1 base and J lost 3, with 10 bases in between. The CDR3 loop is CASSLYNRNYEQYF. In DNA form, the CDR3 reads TGTGCCAGCAGTTTATATAACAGGAACTACGAGCAGTACTTC.

V and J are TRBV19 and TRBJ2-5, with TRBD1 identical over 11 bases. Trimming cost V 3 bases and J 5 bases; bases outside gene matches: 8. The CDR3 runs 16 residues. CDR1 LNHDA and CDR2 SQIVND come from the germline V gene (reference sequence). DNA for the CDR3: TGTGCCAGTAGTATCCCCGGGACAGGGGGTTCCGAGACCCAGTACTTC. Its protein product is CASSIPGTGGSETQYF.